A selection of T cell receptor beta chains follows, all from one sample in a study of CD8+ T cells in alopecia areata. Clones were read by immunoSEQ multiplex PCR, and TCRdb kept only the in-frame ones, dropping some. The table records roughly 200,000 clones, approximately 45% of them present only once. Sequences were derived from CD4+ T cells sorted from blood, sampled at approximately week 36, from a patient treated with tofacitinib. Receptors were obtained from a human donor with alopecia areata. CDR3s include the opening cysteine and the closing phenylalanine or tryptophan.

V gene	J gene	CDR3 protein
TRBV13	TRBJ2-5	CASSFVVATQYF
TRBV7-2	TRBJ2-7	CASSLWIQGTEQYF
TRBV14	TRBJ1-1	CASSLGTPYMNTEAFF
TRBV7-2	TRBJ1-5	CASSRDRNQPQHF
TRBV13	TRBJ2-4	CASSLRAGGIGNIQYF
TRBV5-1	TRBJ1-5	CASSLGGSNQPQHF
TRBV5-1	TRBJ2-1	CASRGESVNEQFF
TRBV30	TRBJ2-7	CAWSVRLAGAYEQYF
TRBV10-3	TRBJ2-1	CAIEVRNEQFF
TRBV30	TRBJ2-3	CAWEQTSGRRDTQYF
TRBV5-1	TRBJ1-5	CASSETGVGQPQHF
TRBV15	TRBJ2-4	CATSRVLREGGVNIQYF
TRBV27	TRBJ2-7	CASSLQGFSYEQYF
TRBV21-1	TRBJ2-1	CASSKVGDTGVSGRARNEQFF
TRBV2	TRBJ2-3	CASDFTGRADTQYF
TRBV14	TRBJ2-5	CASSQDLRETQYF
TRBV28	TRBJ2-6	CASSLADSGANVLTF
TRBV11-2	TRBJ2-5	CASSLGETQYF
TRBV7-8	TRBJ2-6	CASSQQVPGTSGANVLTF
TRBV2	TRBJ2-3	CASSEVRTGGLDTQYF
TRBV7-9	TRBJ2-1	CASSPGSRRTNEQFF
TRBV20-1	TRBJ1-2	CSAEPDYTF
TRBV29-1	TRBJ2-5	CSVEKGSGGRLETQYF
TRBV10-3	TRBJ2-7	CAISAMDRGSYEQYF
TRBV15	TRBJ1-3	CATGRGANGNTIYF
TRBV4-3	TRBJ2-1	CASSQDISGGSSYNEQFF
TRBV6-1	TRBJ2-7	CASSPGFHEQYF
TRBV30	TRBJ1-1	CAWSRTPGLEAFF
TRBV25-1	TRBJ2-1	CASLIAGGNEQFF
TRBV5-1	TRBJ1-1	CASSFGGNTEAFF
TRBV4-2	TRBJ2-3	CASSPLSTDTQYF
TRBV5-6	TRBJ2-7	CASSYPVGEQYF
TRBV30	TRBJ2-3	CAWGNGRADTQYF
TRBV6-5	TRBJ2-1	CASREAGGQFF
TRBV7-2	TRBJ2-3	CASSLMPSTDTQYF
TRBV5-6	TRBJ2-3	CASSWGQGFTDTQYF
TRBV14	TRBJ2-3	CASSPRDSPTDTQYF
TRBV28	TRBJ2-3	CASRSGTSTDTQYF
TRBV29-1	TRBJ1-2	CSGGDSRFIGYTF
TRBV29-1	TRBJ2-4	CSVEDEETGNIQYF
TRBV27	TRBJ1-2	CASTPSPRANYGYTF
TRBV30	TRBJ1-2	CAWGGSLNYGYTF
TRBV6-5	TRBJ2-3	CASSYSRDRGYTQYF
TRBV7-2	TRBJ2-7	CASSPRVSNEQYF
TRBV19	TRBJ2-3	CASSPLGRGGADTQYF
TRBV7-2	TRBJ2-7	CASSLAETGEQYF
TRBV6-6	TRBJ1-2	CASSFPSTEANYGYTF
TRBV2	TRBJ2-5	CASSEAGETQYF
TRBV10-3	TRBJ1-5	CAISDRGYQPQHF
TRBV7-3	TRBJ2-5	CASSFSGSFETQYF